Listed here is a single T cell receptor beta chain. This specimen belongs to a study of Ad26.COV2.S vaccination and SARS-CoV-2 variants. Clones were read by immunoSEQ multiplex PCR, and TCRdb kept only the in-frame ones, dropping some. The sample has more than 300,000 clones, approximately 86% seen once. The treatment here: around 19 received Ad26.COV2.S at low or high dose, single or two shots; 5 received placebo; per-sample allocation not given. Sampling occurred on day 63 after the first vaccine or placebo injection. Germline CDR1 and CDR2: GTSNPN and SVGIG (reference sequence). The V end lost 7 bases, the J end lost 0 bases, and 9 bases lay between the germline ends. The CDR3 has 12 amino acids.

The chain combines TRBV30 with TRBJ1-1, with D unresolved. The material sequenced was peripheral blood, taken in a trial of Ad26.COV2.S vaccine versus placebo. The clonotype originates from a person aged 18-60 years who received the Ad26.COV2.S COVID-19 vaccine or a placebo. CDR3 in DNA: TGTGCCTCGCTAAGGGTGAACACTGAAGCTTTCTTT. It specifies CASLRVNTEAFF.